This T cell receptor (beta chain) was found in a study of blood T cell repertoires in COVID-19 (dated by TCRdb to 2020 to 2022). Regarding the research as a whole: The collaborator samples originated in the United States, Italy and Spain and spanned the acute and convalescent phases of COVID-19. The samples were drawn from the first 160 participants of the ongoing ImmuneRACE study and from 950 to 1,500 subjects provided by 6 global collaborators. The dataset comprised deeply sampled blood TCRbeta repertoires from subjects exposed to, actively infected with, or recovered from COVID-19. The material from the prospective study consisted of cDNA or gDNA derived from T cells, B-cell-depleted T cells, or PBMCs. A de-identified subject ID, COVID-19 status, age in years and sex were almost always included in the sample metadata. Where available, HLA class I and class II types were obtained from metadata supplied by the sample provider rather than from assay-based typing. The repertoires were released in a freely available public database intended as a resource for research on the immune response to SARS-CoV-2. Study-wide conclusions, independent of this receptor: The amount of clinical and demographic metadata varied by source and participant and was provided uncurated.

Whole blood was collected in K2EDTA tubes by collaborating institutions according to the institutions' own protocols. Collaborator samples were shipped for TCRbeta analysis as frozen whole blood, isolated PBMCs, or DNA extracted from either sample type. About this clone: Its antigen remains undetermined. Base qualities are not provided; no much larger clone lies one nucleotide away.

The CDR3 covers 15 residues, taking in both the cysteine and the phenylalanine. Only the CDR3 region is kept as DNA, spanning 45 bases read in frame from base 1. CDR1 SGHRS and CDR2 YFSETQ were looked up in the germline V gene. The junction shows trimming of 0 bases on V and 0 bases on J, and the gene matches do not reach 2 bases of it. TCRbeta CDR3 regions were amplified from genomic DNA using the immunoSEQ Assay, a bias-controlled multiplex PCR. On the study's bioinformatics: Within the assay, amplification of reference gene primers was used to estimate how many nucleated cells each sample contained. To quantify the absolute abundance of each unique TCRbeta CDR3 rearrangement, sequence reads were collapsed and filtered. Productive Simpson clonality was computed per sample as the square root of Simpson's diversity index over productive rearrangements. This is the immuneACCESS table as TCRdb keeps it, with only in-frame sequences that have V and J called. A part of the clones is gone; compared with another copy, unresolved V genes explain less than half, and the rest is unexplained. V, J and clone size are taken as reported in that table, and D and trimming were inferred from the DNA itself. The sample records roughly 63,000 clones, about 90% of which are singletons. The ten largest clones take up 2.3% of the sample.

This clonotype originated in a human donor in a cohort sampled during active COVID-19. Material for sequencing was peripheral blood. The sequence joins TRBV5-1 to TRBJ2-7, and TRBD2 matches 8 of the central bases. The CDR3: CASSLAGGGSYEQYF. The base sequence is TGCGCCAGCAGCTTGGCCGGGGGGGGCTCCTACGAGCAGTACTTC. This CDR3, with the reference TRBV5-1 and TRBJ2-7 proteins standing in past its ends, gives the full variable domain KAGVTQTPRYLIKTRGQQVTLSCSPISGHRSVSWYQQTPGQGLQFLFEYFSETQRNKGNFPGRFSGRQFSNSRSEMNVSTLELGDSALYLCASSLAGGGSYEQYFGPGTRLTVT.